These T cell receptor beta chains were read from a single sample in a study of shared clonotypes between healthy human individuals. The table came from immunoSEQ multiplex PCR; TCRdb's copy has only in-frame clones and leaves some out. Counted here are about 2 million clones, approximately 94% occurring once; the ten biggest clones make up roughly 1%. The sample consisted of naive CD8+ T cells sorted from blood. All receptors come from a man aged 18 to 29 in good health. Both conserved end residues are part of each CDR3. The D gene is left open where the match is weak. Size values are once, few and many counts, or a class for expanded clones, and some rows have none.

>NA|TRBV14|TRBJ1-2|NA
TGTGCCAGCAGCCAAGTTGTCTACGGCGGGATCTATGGCTACACCTTC
CASSQVVYGGIYGYTF
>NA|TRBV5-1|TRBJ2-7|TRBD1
TGCGCCAGCAGCGACCGGGACAGGGCTATCTACGAGCAGTACTTC
CASSDRDRAIYEQYF
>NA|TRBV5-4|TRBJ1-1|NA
TGTGCCAGCAGCGGGGGACCCGGGGGCACTGAAGCTTTCTTT
CASSGGPGGTEAFF
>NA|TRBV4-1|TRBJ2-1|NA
TGCGCCAGCAGCCAGACAGGAAGCTCCTACAATGAGCAGTTCTTC
CASSQTGSSYNEQFF
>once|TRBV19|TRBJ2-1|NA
TGTGCCAGCCACGGACAGGGCGGGGGCTACAATGAGCAGTTCTTC
CASHGQGGGYNEQFF
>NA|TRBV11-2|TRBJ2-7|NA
TGTGCCAGCAGCTTAGTCTCGACCAACCACGAGCAGTACTTC
CASSLVSTNHEQYF
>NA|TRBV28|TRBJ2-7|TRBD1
TGTGCCAGCAGTCTCACAGGGGGCAGCGAGCAGTACTTC
CASSLTGGSEQYF
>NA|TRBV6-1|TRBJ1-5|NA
TGTGCCAGCAGTGAATTGAAGGGCTTCAATCAGCCCCAGCATTTT
CASSELKGFNQPQHF
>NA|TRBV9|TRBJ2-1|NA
TGTGCCAGCAGCGTAGAGGATAGGGTTCACAATGAGCAGTTCTTC
CASSVEDRVHNEQFF
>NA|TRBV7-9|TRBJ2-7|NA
TGTGCCAGCAGCTTAGCAACAGGAACCTACGAGCAGTACTTC
CASSLATGTYEQYF
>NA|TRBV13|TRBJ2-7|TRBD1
TGTGCCAGCAGCCTTTTACAGGGGGCGCTTATCTACGAGCAGTACTTC
CASSLLQGALIYEQYF
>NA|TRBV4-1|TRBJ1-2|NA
TGCGCCAGCAGCCAAGTACCGGGGGCCACCCTCGGCTATGGCTACACCTTC
CASSQVPGATLGYGYTF
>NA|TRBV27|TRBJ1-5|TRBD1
TGTGCCAGCAGCACCGGGACAGGGGCCCAGCCCCAGCATTTT
CASSTGTGAQPQHF
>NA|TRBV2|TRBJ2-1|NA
TGTGCCAGCAGTCCTCCCCTTTCCGTCGAGCAGTTCTTC
CASSPPLSVEQFF
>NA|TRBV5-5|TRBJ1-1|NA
TGTGCCAGCAGCTTTACCGGACAGTTAACATTCGGGAACACTGAAGCTTTCTTT
CASSFTGQLTFGNTEAFF
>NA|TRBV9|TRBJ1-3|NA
TGTGCCAGCAGCCCAAAGAGCTCTGGAAACACCATATATTTT
CASSPKSSGNTIYF
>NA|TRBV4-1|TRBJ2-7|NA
TGCGCCAGCAGCCAAGTAGGGGGGAGCTCCTACGAGCAGTACTTC
CASSQVGGSSYEQYF
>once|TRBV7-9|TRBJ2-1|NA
TGTGCCAGCAGCTTGCTCCTAGAACGCGATGAGCAGTTCTTC
CASSLLLERDEQFF
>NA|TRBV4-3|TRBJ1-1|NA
TGCGCCAGCAGCCAAGATAGGGGGGCGAGGGACACTGAAGCTTTCTTT
CASSQDRGARDTEAFF
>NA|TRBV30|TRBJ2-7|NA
TGTGCCTGGAGTGTAGGGGCGCGGGTCTACGAGCAGTACTTC
CAWSVGARVYEQYF
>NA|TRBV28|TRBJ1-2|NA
TGTGCCAGCACCGCTCTGGGGTTCTATGGCTACACCTTC
CASTALGFYGYTF
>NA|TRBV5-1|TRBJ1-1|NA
TGCGCCAGCAGCTTGGCCGGCAGTGAAGCTTTCTTT
CASSLAGSEAFF
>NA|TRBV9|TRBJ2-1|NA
TGTGCCAGCAGCGTAGTAGGAGCGTACTACAATGAGCAGTTCTTC
CASSVVGAYYNEQFF
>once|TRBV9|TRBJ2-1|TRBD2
TGTGCCAGCAGCGTAGAGGTTAGCGGGAGGGGTAATGAGCAGTTCTTC
CASSVEVSGRGNEQFF